The 5 T cell receptor beta chains reported below all come from one sample, sequenced in a study of OX40 agonist ivuxolimab in advanced cancers. The method was immunoSEQ multiplex PCR; TCRdb's version includes in-frame clones alone and lacks a portion of them. The sample shows 60,000 to 85,000 clones, 75% to 85% of them seen only once. Sequencing was performed on CD4+ or CD8+ T cells sorted from blood, taken in a trial of the OX40 agonist ivuxolimab. The receptors were gathered from an adult with an advanced solid tumor such as melanoma, head and neck, liver or kidney cancer.

The table lists this clone with a few counts. Different DNA sequences within this sample yield the same CDR3. This sequence joins TRBV18 and TRBJ2-5; D ambiguous. The germline V gene encodes CDR1 KGHSH and CDR2 LQKENI. Trimming left V 1 base short and J 3 bases short, with 0 bases between. This CDR3 spans 11 amino acids. The CDR3 nucleotides read TGTGCCAGCTCACCACAAGAGACCCAGTACTTC. It yields the protein CASSPQETQYF.

This sequence joins TRBV14 and TRBJ2-1, with D tentatively TRBD2 (6 bases). The V gene lost 6 bases and the J gene lost 12 bases, with 15 bases spanning the gap. Germline V CDR1 and CDR2: SGHDN, FVKESK. The CDR3 contains 12 residues. The CDR3 sequence: CASSRTGVGQFF. CDR3 coding DNA: TGTGCCAGCAGTCGCACGGGGGTGGGGCAGTTCTTC. The variable domain in full, with the rest retrieved from reference TRBV14 and TRBJ2-1, is EAGVTQFPSHSVIEKGQTVTLRCDPISGHDNLYWYRRVMGKEIKFLLHFVKESKQDESGMPNNRFLAERTGGTYSTLKVQPAELEDSGVYFCASSRTGVGQFFGPGTRLTVL.

The chain has TRBV4-1 and TRBJ2-6; 8 bases are shared with TRBD1. There are 18 residues in the CDR3. From germline, CDR1 is MGHRA and CDR2 YSYEKL. V shed 3 bases and J 0 bases; nucleotides not matched to a gene: 7. The CDR3: CASSHNGQGSSGANVLTF. CDR3 nucleotide sequence: TGCGCCAGCAGCCACAACGGACAGGGAAGCTCTGGGGCCAACGTCCTGACTTTC.

CDR3 in DNA: TGTGCCAGCTCACCTGGACAAGAGACCCAGTACTTC. Encoded protein: CASSPGQETQYF. The chain is built from TRBV18 and TRBJ2-5, with D hard to call. Germline lookup yields CDR1 KGHSH and CDR2 LQKENI. The CDR3 length is 12 residues. V lost 3 bases and J lost 2, with 4 bases in between. The entire variable domain, with the rest obtained from reference TRBV18 and TRBJ2-5, is as follows: NAGVMQNPRHLVRRRGQEARLRCSPMKGHSHVYWYRQLPEEGLKFMVYLQKENIIDESGMPKERFSAEFPKEGPSILRIQQVVRGDSAAYFCASSPGQETQYFGPGTRLLVL.

The V and J genes are TRBV30 and TRBJ1-6; tentative D call: TRBD1 (5 bases). Germline CDR1 GTSNPN, CDR2 SVGIG (reference sequence). The CDR3 is made up of 15 amino acids. Deletions cut 7 bases from V and 5 bases from J, with 18 bases between. CDR3: CASSWGVSNNSPLHF. The DNA for the CDR3 is TGTGCCTCCAGTTGGGGGGTAAGCAATAATTCACCCCTCCACTTT.